Each of the 25 T cell receptor beta chains below was sequenced from the same sample in a study (dated by TCRdb to 2015 to 2017). CD4+CD25+CD127-/low cells were isolated as Tregs. Library method: 5' RACE. The sample was run on an Illumina MiSeq. TCRdb passed the public sequencing reads through fastp at Q25 and MiXCR, retaining productive beta sequences. Each entry merges the rows of one CDR3 protein and shows their most common DNA and genes. For this sample there are over 45,000 distinct CDR3 sequences; roughly 25% appear just once. 2.2% of the sample is taken by the ten largest. Sequencing was carried out using tumor-infiltrating Tregs sorted from the breast tumor. Source of these receptors: a female donor with breast cancer.

This clonotype was counted many times. The genes are TRBV7-2 and TRBJ1-1; no clear D gene. The V end lost 5 bases, the J end lost 1 base, and 11 bases lay between the germline ends. Per germline, CDR1 SGHTA and CDR2 FQGNSA. The CDR3 is 14 amino acids. CDR3 region: CASSPGSANTEAFF. CDR3 DNA: TGTGCCAGCAGCCCCGGGTCCGCGAACACTGAAGCTTTCTTT.

This clonotype was detected a few times. The chain links TRBV30 to TRBJ1-1, with no clear D. V was clipped by 2 bases and J by 10 bases, with 8 bases between them. Germline CDR1 and CDR2: GTSNPN and SVGIG (reference sequence). This CDR3 has 10 amino acids. CDR3 loop: CAWSKLVAFF. The CDR3 DNA reads TGTGCCTGGAGTAAGCTTGTAGCTTTCTTT. Full variable domain (remainder filled in from reference TRBV30 and TRBJ1-1): SQTIHQWPATLVQPVGSPLSLECTVEGTSNPNLYWYRQAAGRGLQLLFYSVGIGQISSEVPQNLSASRPQDRQFILSSKKLLLSDSGFYLCAWSKLVAFFGQGTRLTVV.

On this clonotype: A junction end diverges from the germline sequence, so it may reflect a read error. CDR3 residues: CATGQGGNEQLF. DNA for the CDR3: TGTGCCACCGGGCAGGGCGGCAATGAGCAGCTCTTC. The rearrangement joins TRBV24-1 to TRBJ2-1; TRBD1 might be the D (5 bases). The germline gives CDR1 KGHDR, CDR2 SFDVKD. This CDR3 comprises 12 residues.

This clonotype was recorded at least ten times. The rearrangement links TRBV9 to TRBJ2-7, with D uncertain. Germline V gene lookup returns CDR1 SGDLS and CDR2 YYNGEE. CDR3 length: 15 amino acids. With 4 bases removed from V and 2 bases from J, the gap between germline ends came to 16 bases. Here the CDR3 DNA reads TGTGCCAGCAGCTCCCAAGCTGAGAATCCCTACGAGCAGTACTTC. Protein sequence: CASSSQAENPYEQYF.

This clonotype has a handful of counts. The genes are TRBV6-5 and TRBJ1-2; TRBD1 aligns across 8 bases. The J segment lost 5 bases and the V segment lost 6 bases, leaving 8 bases of the junction unmatched. Germline CDR1 reads MNHEY; CDR2 reads SVGAGI. The CDR3 consists of 14 residues. DNA of the CDR3: TGTGCCAGCAGGTTGGGACAGGAGACTTATGGCTACACCTTC. Its protein product is CASRLGQETYGYTF.

Turning to this clonotype: Mismatch with germline at one junction end may stem from a read error. The chain uses TRBV5-6 and TRBJ1-2; 8 bases line up with TRBD1. The CDR3 length is 13 residues. Germline V gives CDR1 SGHDT, CDR2 YYEEEE. The CDR3 DNA follows: TGTGCCAGCAGCTTGGCAGGGGGCTATGGCCACACCTTC. Translating it yields CASSLAGGYGHTF.

This clonotype is classed as medium-sized. The chain employs TRBV5-1 and TRBJ1-1; D remains ambiguous. V shed 4 bases and J shed 4 bases, with 11 bases lying between them. Per the germline V gene, CDR1 is SGHRS and CDR2 is YFSETQ. The CDR3 is 13 residues long. CDR3 DNA sequence: TGCGCCAGCAGCAATGTAGGAGGCACTGAAGCTTTCTTT. It translates to CASSNVGGTEAFF.

V and J are TRBV5-1 and TRBJ2-3; D might be TRBD1 (5 bases). The J call may be faulty, since TRBJ1-5 better matches the DNA end. Germline V CDR1 and CDR2: SGHRS, YFSETQ. This CDR3 comprises 13 residues. DNA of the CDR3: TGCGCCAGCAGCTTTCCAGGGATGGATACGCAGCATTTT. It encodes CASSFPGMDTQHF.

This clonotype was seen more than once but under ten times. CDR3 sequence (DNA): TGTGCCAGCAGCGTAGATTCTAGCGGGGCCCAAGAGACCCAGTACTTC. Encoded protein: CASSVDSSGAQETQYF. The chain joins TRBV9 to TRBJ2-5; 9 positions match TRBD2. The germline V gene has CDR1 SGDLS and CDR2 YYNGEE. The CDR3 has 16 residues. The trim removed 0 bases at V and 1 base at J, leaving 4 bases unmatched.

This clonotype came up many times. CDR3 loop: CASSRYSSYEQYF. As DNA, the CDR3 is TGTGCCAGCAGTCGCTACAGCTCCTACGAGCAGTACTTC. The rearrangement uses TRBV6-5 and TRBJ2-7, with D unresolved. Between the trimmed V and J ends, which lost 5 bases and 0 bases, there was a span of 8 bases. Germline CDR1 is MNHEY and CDR2 is SVGAGI. The CDR3 loop spans 13 amino acids.

The V gene is TRBV5-1, the J gene TRBJ2-1; 11 nucleotides agree with TRBD1. The V segment lost 5 bases and the J segment 6 bases; nucleotides outside the gene matches: 7. The CDR3 length is 15 residues. Germline-derived CDR1 and CDR2 are SGHRS and YFSETQ. CDR3 region: CASRDGTGGRNEQFF. The CDR3 DNA reads TGCGCCAGCAGGGATGGGACAGGGGGTCGCAATGAGCAGTTCTTC.

Ten or more counts support this clonotype. This rearrangement joins TRBV4-3 to TRBJ2-1; D is tentatively TRBD1 or TRBD2 (5 bases each). Per germline, CDR1 LGHNA and CDR2 YSLEER. The CDR3 has 17 residues. V shed 1 base and J shed 8 bases, with 21 bases lying between them. The CDR3 sequence: CASSQAVRGRARYEQFF. The CDR3 DNA follows: TGCGCCAGCAGCCAAGCAGTCCGGGGCCGAGCTCGTTATGAGCAGTTCTTC.

This clonotype was seen a few times. The V gene is TRBV4-1, the J gene TRBJ1-6, with a tentative D call TRBD1 (6 bases). V was pared by 3 bases and J by 5 bases, with 11 bases between. This CDR3 has 15 residues. Germline V gene sequence: CDR1 MGHRA, CDR2 YSYEKL. CDR3 sequence (DNA): TGCGCCAGCAGCCATAGGGGGACGGATAATTCACCCCTCCACTTT. Translating gives CASSHRGTDNSPLHF.

This clonotype came up a few times. The chain employs TRBV6-5 and TRBJ2-7, with D hard to call. V was trimmed by 2 bases and J by 5 bases, leaving 7 bases between them. Germline V gene sequence: CDR1 MNHEY, CDR2 SVGAGI. This CDR3 contains 12 residues. CDR3 sequence reads: CASSYGAHEQYF. DNA for the CDR3: TGTGCCAGCAGTTACGGCGCACACGAGCAGTACTTC.

This clonotype came up many times. The chain employs TRBV7-2 and TRBJ2-6, with D unclear. CDR1 SGHTA and CDR2 FQGNSA come from the germline V gene. V lost 7 bases, J lost 1 base, and 11 bases lay in between. The CDR3 has 15 residues. The CDR3 bases are TGTGCCAGCACTTTAGTCGTGTCTGGGGCCAACGTCCTGACTTTC. This translates into CASTLVVSGANVLTF. Full variable domain (missing parts from reference TRBV7-2 and TRBJ2-6): GAGVSQSPSNKVTEKGKDVELRCDPISGHTALYWYRQSLGQGLEFLIYFQGNSAPDKSGLPSDRFSAERTGGSVSTLTIQRTQQEDSAVYLCASTLVVSGANVLTFGAGSRLTVL.

Remarks on this clonotype: Without the conserved terminal phenylalanine or tryptophan, this CDR3 likely stems from a read error. CDR3 bases: TGTGCCAGCAGCAAGGACTCTTACAATGAGCAGTTCTCC. It codes for CASSKDSYNEQFS. The chain links TRBV5-4 to TRBJ2-1, with a tentative D call TRBD2 (5 bases). The V and J ends lost 4 bases and 4 bases respectively, with 9 bases between them. Germline V gives CDR1 SGHNT, CDR2 YYREEE (reference sequence). The CDR3 extends over 13 amino acids.

This clonotype was seen repeatedly, ten times or more. The CDR3 here is CASSLSGRGTQYF. CDR3 DNA sequence: TGTGCCAGCAGTTTATCTGGTAGGGGTACGCAGTATTTT. The chain joins TRBV12-3 or TRBV12-4 to TRBJ2-3; possible D gene TRBD1, 5 bases. The CDR3 has 13 residues. With 2 bases removed from V and 8 bases from J, the gap between germline ends came to 11 bases.

This clonotype was observed a few times. This chain connects TRBV12-3 or TRBV12-4 to TRBJ1-1; TRBD1 is a possible D gene (6 bases). The V end lost 6 bases, the J end lost 1 base, and 12 bases lay between the germline ends. This CDR3 is built from 14 residues. CDR3: CASSLQGQNTEAFF. The CDR3, as DNA: TGTGCCAGCAGCCTCCAGGGACAGAACACTGAAGCTTTCTTT.

This clonotype was counted only a few times. The junction and the germline gene differ at one end; a read error may be behind it. CDR3 bases: TGTACCACCAGCGGCAGAACGGCTAATGATAAACTGTTTTTT. Its translation is CTTSGRTANDKLFF. The chain is built from TRBV15 and TRBJ1-4; no clear D. The CDR3 covers 14 residues. CDR1 and CDR2 (germline): LNHNV, YYDKDF (reference sequence).

J is TRBJ2-1 and V is TRBV5-4; possibly TRBD1 for D (6 bases). The ends were cut back, 1 base at V and 7 bases at J, with 24 bases in the middle. This CDR3 contains 18 residues. The germline gives CDR1 SGHNT, CDR2 YYREEE (reference sequence). CDR3 loop: CASSLTRTQGWSVNEQFF. The CDR3 DNA sequence: TGTGCCAGCAGCTTGACGAGGACACAGGGCTGGTCTGTAAATGAGCAGTTCTTC. The whole variable domain, remainder taken from reference TRBV5-4 and TRBJ2-1, is ETGVTQSPTHLIKTRGQQVTLRCSSQSGHNTVSWYQQALGQGPQFIFQYYREEENGRGNFPPRFSGLQFPNYSSELNVNALELDDSALYLCASSLTRTQGWSVNEQFFGPGTRLTVL.

About this clonotype: A much more abundant neighbour one base away suggests this may be a read error. The V and J genes are TRBV28 and TRBJ1-1; D may be TRBD1 (5 bases). Germline V gene data show CDR1 as MDHEN and CDR2 as SYDVKM. Trimming took 7 bases from V and 3 from J, leaving 21 bases between them. The CDR3 sequence is 16 residues long. The CDR3 coding sequence is TGTGCCAGCAACAAAGGCCGTATCCGAGGGGACACTGAAGCTTTCTTT. Residues: CASNKGRIRGDTEAFF.

In this sample, this clonotype turned up many times. Mismatch with germline at one junction end may stem from a read error. This sequence joins TRBV6-1 and TRBJ2-1; possible D gene TRBD1, 6 bases. The CDR3 covers 13 residues. Germline V gene data show CDR1 as MNHNS and CDR2 as SASEGT. CDR3 residues: CASSEAGAPGQLF. The CDR3 DNA sequence: TGTGCCAGCAGTGAAGCGGGGGCCCCTGGCCAGCTCTTC.

The sample holds a few counts of this clonotype. The chain has TRBV5-1 and TRBJ2-1; 10 nucleotides match TRBD1. The junction had 5 bases not matched to a gene; V was cut back by 4 bases and J by 7 bases. Germline V gene lookup returns CDR1 SGHRS and CDR2 YFSETQ. The CDR3 covers 14 residues. The CDR3 DNA is TGCGCCAGCAGCCGGGACAGGGGACCGAATGAGCAGTTCTTC. Amino acid sequence: CASSRDRGPNEQFF.

This clonotype was counted only a few times. A single base separates this from a much larger clone, so it may be a read error. V is TRBV5-5 and J is TRBJ2-1, with TRBD1 identical over 8 bases. Germline values: CDR1 SGHKS, CDR2 YYEKEE (reference sequence). After removal of 7 bases from V and 4 bases from J, the junction contained 10 bases not matched to a gene. The CDR3 runs to 15 residues. The CDR3: CASGQGQATYNEQFF. The CDR3 region has the DNA TGTGCCAGCGGCCAGGGACAGGCGACGTACAATGAGCAGTTCTTC.

This clonotype was detected many times. V gene TRBV4-1 combines with J gene TRBJ2-5; 11 bases align to TRBD1. V trimming: 0 bases; J trimming: 4 bases; junction bases outside the gene matches: 4. The CDR3 extends over 16 amino acids. CDR1 is MGHRA, CDR2 YSYEKL, per germline. This CDR3 reads CASSQDGTGGLETQYF. CDR3 nucleotides: TGCGCCAGCAGCCAAGACGGGACAGGGGGGTTAGAGACCCAGTACTTC.